This T cell receptor beta chain was observed in a study of blood T cell repertoires in COVID-19 (TCRdb year 2020). For the study in its entirety: Collaborator samples came from the United States, Italy and Spain and covered acute and convalescent phases of COVID-19. Deeply sampled blood TCRbeta repertoires from subjects exposed to, actively infected with, or recovered from COVID-19 were included in the dataset. Samples came from the ongoing ImmuneRACE study (first 160 participants) plus 1,254 subjects from 6 global collaborators. Where available, HLA class I and class II types were taken from metadata supplied by the sample provider and were not determined by assay-based typing. Nearly every sample came with metadata listing a de-identified subject ID, COVID-19 status, age in years and sex. The repertoires were released in a freely available public database intended as a resource for research on the immune response to SARS-CoV-2. The material from the prospective study consisted of cDNA or gDNA derived from T cells, B-cell-depleted T cells, or PBMCs. Overall study outcomes, separate from this receptor: Clinical and demographic metadata were provided uncurated, with the amount varying by source and participant.

TCRbeta CDR3 regions were amplified from genomic DNA by means of the immunoSEQ Assay, a bias-controlled multiplex PCR. Per the original workflow: Nucleated cell counts per sample were estimated from amplification of reference gene primers within the assay. To quantify the absolute abundance of each unique TCRbeta CDR3 rearrangement, sequence reads were collapsed and filtered. For each sample, productive Simpson clonality was calculated as the square root of Simpson's diversity index across productive rearrangements. Entries here come from immuneACCESS through TCRdb and include only in-frame sequences with V and J called. Some clones fail to appear in such tables; in the studies checked, an unresolved V gene covers under half of the shortfall, and the cause of the remainder is unknown. The V and J calls and clone size are taken from that table; D and trimming were inferred from the DNA. The table for this sample lists over 85,000 clones; 70% to 90% of them were counted only once. The ten largest clones represent approximately 5% of the sample.

Concerning this clone itself: Its antigen is still unknown. No base-level quality is on record; no much larger clone is a single base apart.

The collaborating institutions used their own protocols to collect whole blood in K2EDTA tubes. Collaborator samples were shipped for TCRbeta analysis as frozen whole blood, isolated PBMCs, or DNA extracted from either sample type. This TCR derives from a human donor in a cohort sampled during active COVID-19. The sample was peripheral blood.

CDR3 protein: CASSEGFQHRYTGELFF. The DNA sequence follows: TGTGCCAGCAGTGAAGGTTTTCAGCACAGATACACCGGGGAGCTGTTTTTT. Recombination joined TRBV2 with TRBJ2-2; the D gene remains uncertain. CDR1 and CDR2 (SNHLY, FYNNEI) derive from the germline V gene. The junction carries 15 bases between V and J, which are trimmed by 1 base and 3 bases respectively. The CDR3 spans 17 residues, from the cysteine through the phenylalanine. Just CDR3 DNA is preserved here, 51 bases in frame from base 1.